This passage covers 30 T cell receptor beta chains from one sample sequenced in a study of Graves' ophthalmopathy and Graves' hyperthyroidism. Researchers took RNA transcripts and amplified TCR beta CDR3 regions from them. The authors performed first-round RT-PCR with HTBI primers and then a second-round multiplex PCR. One entry per CDR3 protein, called by TCRdb with MiXCR from the multiplex PCR reads. The table includes 650,000 to 900,000 distinct CDR3 sequences, roughly two fifths detected once. Material: peripheral blood. Receptors originate from an adult man with Graves' ophthalmopathy.

The chain joins TRBV5-4 to TRBJ1-2, with TRBD1 identical over 9 bases. The length of the CDR3 is 14 residues. V dropped 4 bases and J dropped 4; count of bases not matched to a gene: 5. CDR1 is SGHNT and CDR2 is YYREEE in the germline V gene (reference sequence). This CDR3 is CASSQVTGGYGYTF. For the CDR3, the DNA is TGTGCCAGCAGCCAGGTGACAGGGGGCTATGGCTACACCTTC. Combining the CDR3 with reference TRBV5-4 and TRBJ1-2 gives the whole variable domain ETGVTQSPTHLIKTRGQQVTLRCSSQSGHNTVSWYQQALGQGPQFIFQYYREEENGRGNFPPRFSGLQFPNYSSELNVNALELDDSALYLCASSQVTGGYGYTFGSGTRLTVV.

The genes are TRBV2 and TRBJ2-5; the match to TRBD1 covers 9 bases. The CDR3 is 17 amino acids. Germline V gene sequence: CDR1 SNHLY, CDR2 FYNNEI. With 7 bases clipped from V and 2 bases from J, the junction kept 14 bases outside the gene matches. The CDR3 is CASTQGLETGGQETQYF. CDR3 DNA: TGTGCCAGCACCCAAGGATTAGAGACAGGGGGACAAGAGACCCAGTACTTC.

In regard to this clonotype: One junction end does not reproduce the germline sequence, and a read error may be involved. The V and J genes are TRBV19 and TRBJ1-5; possible D gene TRBD1, 5 bases. CDR3 size: 12 residues. Germline V gene sequence: CDR1 LNHDA, CDR2 SQIVND (reference sequence). The CDR3 DNA is TGCAGTGCCCTTACGGGGGGTCAGCCCCAGCATTTT. Protein product: CSALTGGQPQHF.

This clonotype was detected many times. The rearrangement joins TRBV15 to TRBJ1-3, with 7 bases fitting TRBD1. Germline values: CDR1 LNHNV, CDR2 YYDKDF (reference sequence). There are 15 residues in the CDR3. The J segment lost 10 bases and the V segment lost 4 bases, leaving 13 bases of the junction unmatched. The CDR3 sequence is CATSIGTAASGTIYF. In DNA, the CDR3 is TGTGCCACCAGCATCGGGACAGCCGCCTCCGGGACCATATATTTT.

Details on this clonotype: The junction differs from germline at one of its ends, possibly a read error. This sequence joins TRBV7-2 and TRBJ2-7; TRBD2 is a possible D gene (5 bases). The length of the CDR3 is 14 residues. Germline CDR1 and CDR2: SGHTA and FQGNSA. CDR3 coding DNA: TGCGCCAGCAGCCAAGGGCGGGTCTCCTACGAGCAGTACTTC. This codes for CASSQGRVSYEQYF.

The V and J genes are TRBV7-2 and TRBJ2-7; 14 bases agree with TRBD2. V was clipped by 5 bases and J by 2 bases; unmatched bases: 5. Germline V lookup: CDR1 SGHTA, CDR2 FQGNSA. The CDR3 runs to 16 residues. CDR3 in amino acids: CASSQGLAGGTYEQYF. As DNA, the CDR3 is TGTGCCAGCAGCCAAGGACTAGCGGGAGGAACCTACGAGCAGTACTTC.

This clonotype was observed at least ten times. The chain's CDR3 is CASSKGPSGGYTF. CDR3 nucleotides: TGTGCCAGCAGCAAGGGCCCGTCGGGCGGCTACACCTTC. This sequence joins TRBV7-2 and TRBJ1-2; no definite D call. The germline gives CDR1 SGHTA, CDR2 FQGNSA. The CDR3 has 13 residues. V lost 5 bases to trimming and J lost 8 bases, with 15 bases between them.

J is TRBJ1-1 and V is TRBV11-1; D remains ambiguous. V shed 5 bases and J shed 5 bases, with 12 bases lying between them. The CDR3 has 13 residues. Germline V CDR1 and CDR2: SGHAT, FQDESV (reference sequence). The CDR3 loop reads CASSLQTGTEAFF. CDR3 coding DNA: TGTGCCAGCAGCCTCCAGACTGGTACTGAAGCTTTCTTT.

This chain uses TRBV10-3 with TRBJ1-1; D not resolved. The V gene lost 7 bases and the J gene lost 0 bases, with 12 bases spanning the gap. The CDR3 consists of 14 residues. CDR1 is ENHRY, CDR2 SYGVKD, per germline. CDR3 in amino acids: CAINSARMNTEAFF. CDR3 DNA: TGTGCCATCAATTCGGCCAGGATGAACACTGAAGCTTTCTTT.

The rearrangement links TRBV2 to TRBJ2-3; D ambiguous. With 0 bases removed from V and 0 bases from J, the gap between germline ends came to 7 bases. The CDR3 runs to 15 residues. Germline CDR1 is SNHLY and CDR2 is FYNNEI. The CDR3 reads CASSEAPQSTDTQYF. Written as DNA, the CDR3 is TGTGCCAGCAGTGAAGCCCCACAGAGCACAGATACGCAGTATTTT.

This clonotype was counted between two and nine times. A read error may produce the germline difference seen at one junction end. The J gene is TRBJ1-1, the V gene TRBV10-3; D uncertain. Germline values: CDR1 ENHRY, CDR2 SYGVKD. This CDR3 is built from 15 residues. The CDR3 DNA reads TGTGCCAGCAGTTCCCTCCAGAAGGCGAACACTGAAGCTTTCTTT. It codes for CASSSLQKANTEAFF.

This clonotype was seen ten or more times. This chain connects TRBV10-2 to TRBJ2-6; the D is unclear. The CDR3 runs to 13 residues. Trimming stripped 7 bases from V and 2 bases from J, with 6 bases between. Germline lookup yields CDR1 WSHSY and CDR2 SAAADI. The CDR3 loop reads CASKAAGANVLTF. In nucleotides, the CDR3 is TGCGCCAGCAAAGCCGCTGGGGCCAACGTCCTGACTTTC.

In regard to this clonotype: Compared with germline, one end of the junction differs, possibly owing to a read error. This chain connects TRBV2 to TRBJ2-6; D gene unclear. CDR3 length equals 15 residues. Germline V gene lookup returns CDR1 SNHLY and CDR2 FYNNEI. CDR3 loop: CAGSAQRTGANVLTF. CDR3 sequence (DNA): TGTGCCGGCAGCGCCCAGAGGACTGGGGCCAACGTCCTGACTTTC.

This chain joins TRBV15 and TRBJ1-5; D might be TRBD1 (5 bases). Trimming stripped 4 bases from V and 3 bases from J, with 13 bases between. The CDR3 length is 15 residues. CDR1 LNHNV and CDR2 YYDKDF come from the germline V gene (reference sequence). The CDR3 loop is CATSKSRGINQPQHF. CDR3 nucleotide sequence: TGTGCCACCAGCAAATCAAGGGGTATCAATCAGCCCCAGCATTTT.

This sequence joins TRBV29-1 and TRBJ2-7; TRBD1 aligns across 7 bases. After removal of 7 bases from V and 4 bases from J, the junction contained 7 bases not matched to a gene. The CDR3 has 12 amino acids. CDR1 and CDR2 (germline): SQVTM, ANQGSEA. CDR3 region: CSGEGTAYEQYF. In nucleotides, the CDR3 is TGCAGCGGTGAGGGGACAGCTTACGAGCAGTACTTC.

Comment on this clonotype: A clone one base away is much larger, so this may be a read error. V and J are TRBV25-1 and TRBJ2-2, with 9 positions matching TRBD2. The V gene's germline CDR1 is MGHDK and CDR2 SYGVNS. The V and J ends lost 3 bases and 9 bases, in that order; junction bases with no gene match: 11. This CDR3 has 16 amino acids. The CDR3, as DNA: TGTGCCAGCAGTGATTTTAGGACTAGCGTCCACCGGGAGCTGTTTTTT. It codes for CASSDFRTSVHRELFF.

This clonotype was seen at least ten times. The V call is TRBV29-1, the J call TRBJ1-1, with D hard to call. Germline V gene data show CDR1 as SQVTM and CDR2 as ANQGSEA. The CDR3 totals 11 residues. The chain's CDR3 is CSGRDGTEAFF. CDR3 nucleotide sequence: TGCAGTGGGCGGGATGGCACTGAAGCTTTCTTT.

This clonotype was recorded a few times. This chain uses TRBV12-3 or TRBV12-4 with TRBJ2-7, with TRBD2 matching over 11 bases. There are 14 residues in the CDR3. V dropped 6 bases and J dropped 6; count of bases not matched to a gene: 7. This chain's CDR3 is CASRVSGTSGEQYF. DNA of the CDR3: TGTGCCAGCAGAGTATCCGGGACTAGCGGCGAGCAGTACTTC.

V usage is TRBV25-1 and J usage is TRBJ1-4; D uncertain. Trimming took 4 bases from V and 3 from J, leaving 15 bases between them. Germline V gene lookup returns CDR1 MGHDK and CDR2 SYGVNS. The CDR3 covers 16 residues. CDR3 DNA: TGTGCCAGCAGTGCTGGGCGGTCAGGACCTAATGAAAAACTGTTTTTT. Amino acids: CASSAGRSGPNEKLFF. The whole variable domain, filled in from reference TRBV25-1 and TRBJ1-4, reads EADIYQTPRYLVIGTGKKITLECSQTMGHDKMYWYQQDPGMELHLIHYSYGVNSTEKGDLSSESTVSRIRTEHFPLTLESARPSHTSQYLCASSAGRSGPNEKLFFGSGTQLSVL.

This clonotype occurred many times. The chain is built from TRBV10-3 and TRBJ2-2, with D perhaps TRBD1 (5 bases). V was trimmed by 8 bases and J by 1 base, leaving 11 bases between them. Per the germline V gene, CDR1 is ENHRY and CDR2 is SYGVKD. The CDR3 has 14 residues. The CDR3 spells CAIAGQGNTGELFF. CDR3 sequence (DNA): TGTGCCATCGCTGGGCAGGGGAACACCGGGGAGCTGTTTTTT.

This clonotype was detected a few times. This chain joins TRBV2 and TRBJ1-4, with unresolved D. Germline CDR1 and CDR2: SNHLY and FYNNEI. Trimming pared 1 base from V and 4 bases from J, leaving 10 bases between. The CDR3 spans 15 residues. CDR3 sequence: CASSEEESRNEKLFF. The CDR3 bases are TGTGCCAGCAGTGAAGAGGAATCGCGTAATGAAAAACTGTTTTTT.

V and J are TRBV20-1 and TRBJ2-5; weak D call: TRBD2 (5 bases). The CDR3 is 16 residues long. Germline V gene sequence: CDR1 DFQATT, CDR2 SNEGSKA (reference sequence). V lost 2 bases and J lost 2, with 18 bases in between. CDR3 sequence reads: CSARPNGEPSQETQYF. The DNA of the CDR3 is TGCAGTGCTAGACCCAACGGGGAGCCTTCACAAGAGACCCAGTACTTC.

In this sample, this clonotype turned up many times. The rearrangement links TRBV7-7 to TRBJ2-5; no clear D. Trimming cost V 4 bases and J 2 bases, with 8 bases left between them. Germline CDR1 and CDR2: SSHAT and FNYEAQ (reference sequence). This CDR3 region has 13 residues. CDR3 nucleotide sequence: TGTGCCAGCAGCTACCGACCACAAGAGACCCAGTACTTC. Its translation: CASSYRPQETQYF. Looking up the rest from reference TRBV7-7 and TRBJ2-5 gives the full variable domain: GAGVSQSPRYKVTKRGQDVTLRCDPISSHATLYWYQQALGQGPEFLTYFNYEAQPDKSGLPSDRFSAERPEGSISTLTIQRTEQRDSAMYRCASSYRPQETQYFGPGTRLLVL.

This clonotype was seen more than once but under ten times. CDR3 nucleotides: TGTGCCAGCAGCCATACAGGGGGCAGCTCCTACGAGCAGTACTTC. Its translation is CASSHTGGSSYEQYF. The V and J genes are TRBV9 and TRBJ2-7; 9 nucleotides line up with TRBD1. The CDR3 is made up of 15 amino acids. CDR1 is SGDLS, CDR2 YYNGEE, per germline. V shed 4 bases and J 0 bases; nucleotides not matched to a gene: 5.

The chain is built from TRBV11-2 and TRBJ2-7, with TRBD2 matching over 7 bases. CDR1 SGHAT and CDR2 FQNNGV come from the germline V gene. With V trimmed by 2 bases and J by 5 bases, 6 bases remained unmatched. The CDR3 spans 14 residues. CDR3 region: CASSLTAGSNEQYF. CDR3 nucleotide sequence: TGTGCCAGCAGCTTAACAGCGGGGTCTAACGAGCAGTACTTC.

A word on this clonotype: This may come from a read error, since a much larger clone is one base off. The chain joins TRBV9 to TRBJ1-1; the match to TRBD1 covers 8 bases. The CDR3 extends over 14 amino acids. CDR1 SGDLS and CDR2 YYNGEE come from the germline V gene. After removal of 3 bases from V and 10 bases from J, the junction contained 11 bases not matched to a gene. The DNA for the CDR3 is TGTGCCAGCAGCGCGGGACAGGACGACCCTGGAGCTTTCTTT. It is translated as CASSAGQDDPGAFF.

The rearrangement uses TRBV6-4 and TRBJ1-1; a weak D match, TRBD1 (6 bases). This CDR3 has 14 residues. In germline, CDR1 is MRHNA, CDR2 SNTAGT. Trimming removed 9 bases at V and 5 bases at J, with 19 bases between. The CDR3 is CASYRRRGRTEAFF. CDR3 DNA sequence: TGTGCCAGTTACCGGAGGAGGGGGAGGACTGAAGCTTTCTTT.

The chain couples TRBV25-1 to TRBJ1-2; D is ambiguous. Germline V gene sequence: CDR1 MGHDK, CDR2 SYGVNS. V lost 8 bases, J lost 7 bases, and 17 bases lay in between. This CDR3 contains 13 residues. The chain's CDR3 is CASSLGSPRGYTF. In DNA, the CDR3 is TGTGCCAGCTCACTAGGGTCCCCCCGTGGCTACACCTTC.

This clonotype has a count of ten or more. The chain has TRBV12-3 or TRBV12-4 and TRBJ2-7; 9 positions agree with TRBD1. The CDR3 is 14 residues long. The trim removed 6 bases at V and 3 bases at J, leaving 6 bases unmatched. The CDR3 DNA is TGTGCCAGCAGCTCCGGGACAGGGCTCTACGAGCAGTACTTC. Protein sequence: CASSSGTGLYEQYF.

This clonotype was seen many times. CDR3 sequence reads: CASSFGDTPEKLFF. CDR3 bases: TGTGCCAGCAGCTTTGGTGACACGCCTGAAAAACTGTTTTTT. The chain employs TRBV7-9 and TRBJ1-4; D is undetermined. Germline V gives CDR1 SEHNR, CDR2 FQNEAQ (reference sequence). CDR3 length: 14 residues. The V and J ends lost 3 bases and 7 bases respectively, with 12 bases between them.